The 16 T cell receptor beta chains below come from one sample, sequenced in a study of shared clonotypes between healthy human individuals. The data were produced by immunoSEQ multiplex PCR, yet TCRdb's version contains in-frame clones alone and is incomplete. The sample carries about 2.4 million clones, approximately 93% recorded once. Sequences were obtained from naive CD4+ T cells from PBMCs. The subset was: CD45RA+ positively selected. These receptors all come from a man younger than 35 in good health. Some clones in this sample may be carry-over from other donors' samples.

CDR3 bases: TGCAGTGGTACTGAAAACATTCAGTACTTC. It is translated as CSGTENIQYF. The chain uses TRBV20-1 and TRBJ2-4, with D unclear. Trimming left V 7 bases short and J 5 bases short, with 6 bases between. CDR1 DFQATT and CDR2 SNEGSKA come from the germline V gene (reference sequence). The CDR3 totals 10 residues.

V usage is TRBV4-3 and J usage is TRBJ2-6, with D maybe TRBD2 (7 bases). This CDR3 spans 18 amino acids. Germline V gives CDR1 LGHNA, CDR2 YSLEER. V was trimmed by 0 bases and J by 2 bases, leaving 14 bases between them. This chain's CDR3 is CASSQEGRGRTGANVLTF. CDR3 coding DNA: TGCGCCAGCAGCCAAGAAGGGCGGGGGCGGACTGGGGCCAACGTCCTGACTTTC.

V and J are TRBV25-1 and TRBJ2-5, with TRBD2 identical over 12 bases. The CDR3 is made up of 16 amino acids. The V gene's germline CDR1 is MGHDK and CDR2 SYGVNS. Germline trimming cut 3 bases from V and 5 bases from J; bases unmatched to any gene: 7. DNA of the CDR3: TGTGCCAGCAGTGATGTGACTAGCGGGAGTAAGGAGACCCAGTACTTC. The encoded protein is CASSDVTSGSKETQYF.

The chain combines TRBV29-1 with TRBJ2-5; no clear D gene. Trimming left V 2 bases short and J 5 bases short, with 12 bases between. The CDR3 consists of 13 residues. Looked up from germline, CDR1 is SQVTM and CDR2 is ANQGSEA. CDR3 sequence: CSVESRNRETQYF. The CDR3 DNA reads TGCAGCGTTGAATCGCGGAACCGGGAGACCCAGTACTTC.

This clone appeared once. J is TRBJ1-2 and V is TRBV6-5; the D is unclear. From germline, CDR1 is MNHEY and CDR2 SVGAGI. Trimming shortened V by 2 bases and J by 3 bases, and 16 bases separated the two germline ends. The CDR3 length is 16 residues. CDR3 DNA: TGTGCCAGCAGTTACGAGGCAAGTGACCGATACTATGGCTACACCTTC. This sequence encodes CASSYEASDRYYGYTF.

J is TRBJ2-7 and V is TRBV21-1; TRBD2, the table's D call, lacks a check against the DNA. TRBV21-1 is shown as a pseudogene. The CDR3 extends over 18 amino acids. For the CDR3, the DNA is TGTGCCAGCAGCAGACGGAATCTGGGACTAGCGGAGCCCTACGAGCAGTACTTC. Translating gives CASSRRNLGLAEPYEQYF.

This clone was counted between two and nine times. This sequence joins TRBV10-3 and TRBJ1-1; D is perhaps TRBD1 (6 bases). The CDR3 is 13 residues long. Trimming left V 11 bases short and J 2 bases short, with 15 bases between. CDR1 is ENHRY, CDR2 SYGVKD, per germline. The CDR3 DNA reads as TGTGCCGCCCGCATACAGGGAAACACTGAAGCTTTCTTT. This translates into CAARIQGNTEAFF.

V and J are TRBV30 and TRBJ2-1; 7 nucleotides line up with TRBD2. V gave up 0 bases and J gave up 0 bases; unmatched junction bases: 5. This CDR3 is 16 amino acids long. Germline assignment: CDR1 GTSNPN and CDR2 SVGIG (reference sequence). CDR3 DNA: TGTGCCTGGAGTGTACGAGCGGGATTCTCCTACAATGAGCAGTTCTTC. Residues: CAWSVRAGFSYNEQFF.

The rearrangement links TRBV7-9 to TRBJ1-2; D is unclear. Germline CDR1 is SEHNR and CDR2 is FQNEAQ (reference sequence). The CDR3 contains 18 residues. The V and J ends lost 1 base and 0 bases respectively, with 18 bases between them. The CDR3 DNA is TGTGCCAGCAGCTTAGAGGCCCAATGGGTTTCGTCTAACTATGGCTACACCTTC. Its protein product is CASSLEAQWVSSNYGYTF.

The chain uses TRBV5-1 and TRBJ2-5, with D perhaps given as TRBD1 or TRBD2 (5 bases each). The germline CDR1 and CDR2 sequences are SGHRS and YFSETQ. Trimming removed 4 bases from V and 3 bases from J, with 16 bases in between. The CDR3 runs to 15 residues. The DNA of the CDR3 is TGCGCCAGCAGCCCGGGGCCACACGCCAAAGAGACCCAGTACTTC. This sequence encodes CASSPGPHAKETQYF. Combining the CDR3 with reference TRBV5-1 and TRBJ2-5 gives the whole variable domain KAGVTQTPRYLIKTRGQQVTLSCSPISGHRSVSWYQQTPGQGLQFLFEYFSETQRNKGNFPGRFSGRQFSNSRSEMNVSTLELGDSALYLCASSPGPHAKETQYFGPGTRLLVL.

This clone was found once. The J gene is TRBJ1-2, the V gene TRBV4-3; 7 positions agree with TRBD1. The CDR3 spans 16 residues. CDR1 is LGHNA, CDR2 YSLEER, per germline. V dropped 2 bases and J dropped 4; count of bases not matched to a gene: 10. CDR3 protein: CASSQYPGQIIYGYTF. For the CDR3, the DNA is TGCGCCAGCAGCCAATACCCGGGACAGATCATCTATGGCTACACCTTC.

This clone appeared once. The DNA of the CDR3 is TGTGCCAGCAGCCTAACGGTCCGCTCTGGAAACACCATATATTTT. Its translation: CASSLTVRSGNTIYF. The chain joins TRBV28 to TRBJ1-3, with unresolved D. V lost 6 bases and J lost 0, with 12 bases in between. Germline V gene sequence: CDR1 MDHEN, CDR2 SYDVKM. The CDR3 totals 15 residues.

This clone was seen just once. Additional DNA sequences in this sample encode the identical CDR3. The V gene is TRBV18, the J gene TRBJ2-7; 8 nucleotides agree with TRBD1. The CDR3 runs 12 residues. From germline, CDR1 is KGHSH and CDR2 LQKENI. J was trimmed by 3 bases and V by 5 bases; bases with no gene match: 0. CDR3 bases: TGTGCCAGCTCAGGACAGGGCTACGAGCAGTACTTC. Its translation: CASSGQGYEQYF.

The CDR3 bases are TGTGCCACCAGAGGACTAGCGGAGTACAATGAGCAGTTCTTC. It translates to CATRGLAEYNEQFF. V gene TRBV15 combines with J gene TRBJ2-1, with TRBD2 identical over 10 bases. CDR1 and CDR2 from the germline V gene are LNHNV and YYDKDF (reference sequence). The CDR3 spans 14 residues. After removal of 6 bases from V and 4 bases from J, the junction contained 3 bases not matched to a gene.

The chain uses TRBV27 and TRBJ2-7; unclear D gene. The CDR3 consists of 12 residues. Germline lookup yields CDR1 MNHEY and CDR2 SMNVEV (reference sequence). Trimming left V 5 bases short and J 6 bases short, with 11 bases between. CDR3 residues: CASSPIGSEQYF. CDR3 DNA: TGTGCCAGCAGTCCCATCGGGTCCGAGCAGTACTTC.

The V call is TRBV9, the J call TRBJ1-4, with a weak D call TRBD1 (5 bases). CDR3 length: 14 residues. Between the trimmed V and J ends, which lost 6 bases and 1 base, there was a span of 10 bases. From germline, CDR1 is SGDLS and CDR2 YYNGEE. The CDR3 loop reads CASTRGVTNEKLFF. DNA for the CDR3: TGTGCCAGCACCCGGGGGGTAACTAATGAAAAACTGTTTTTT.